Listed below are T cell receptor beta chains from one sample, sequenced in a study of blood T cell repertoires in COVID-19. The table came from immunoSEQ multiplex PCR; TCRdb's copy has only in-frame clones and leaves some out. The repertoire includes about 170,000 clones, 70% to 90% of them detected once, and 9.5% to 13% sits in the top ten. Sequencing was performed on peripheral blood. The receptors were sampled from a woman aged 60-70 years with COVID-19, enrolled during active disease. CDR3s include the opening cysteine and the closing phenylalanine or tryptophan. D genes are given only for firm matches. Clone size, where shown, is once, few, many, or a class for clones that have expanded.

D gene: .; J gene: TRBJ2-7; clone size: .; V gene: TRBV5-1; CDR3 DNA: TGCGCCAGCAGCTTAGACGGACACAGCTCCTACGAGCAGTACTTC; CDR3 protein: CASSLDGHSSYEQYF
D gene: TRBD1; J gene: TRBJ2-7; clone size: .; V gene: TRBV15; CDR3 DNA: TGTGCCACCTCGGGCCCGGGACAGGGTTCTTCCTACGAGCAGTACTTC; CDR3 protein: CATSGPGQGSSYEQYF
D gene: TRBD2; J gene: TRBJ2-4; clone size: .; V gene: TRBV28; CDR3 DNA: TGTGCCAGCAGTTTCTCGGGACTAGCCACCATTCAGTACTTC; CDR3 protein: CASSFSGLATIQYF
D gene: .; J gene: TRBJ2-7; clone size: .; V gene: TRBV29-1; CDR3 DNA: TGCAGCGTGACCCCCTGGGGGGGCTCTTTGCGGGGCTCCTACGAGCAGTACTTC; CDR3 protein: CSVTPWGGSLRGSYEQYF
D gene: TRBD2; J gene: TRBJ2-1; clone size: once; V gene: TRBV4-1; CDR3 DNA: TGCGCCAGCAGCCAAGATGTTAGCGGGAGGTTCTGGAGTGAGCAGTTCTTC; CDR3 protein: CASSQDVSGRFWSEQFF
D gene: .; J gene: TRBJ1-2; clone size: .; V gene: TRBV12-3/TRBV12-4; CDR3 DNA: TGTGCCAGCAGTTCCGGTGGCTATGGCTACACCTTC; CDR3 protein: CASSSGGYGYTF
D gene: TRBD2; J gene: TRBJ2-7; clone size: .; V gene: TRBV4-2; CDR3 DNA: TGTGCCAGCAGACCTAGCGGGAGCTACGAGCAGTACTTC; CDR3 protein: CASRPSGSYEQYF
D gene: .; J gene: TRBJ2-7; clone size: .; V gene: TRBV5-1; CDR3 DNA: TGCGCCAGCCGCCGCTCGGGCAGGGGTGCCTACGAGCAGTACTTC; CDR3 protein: CASRRSGRGAYEQYF
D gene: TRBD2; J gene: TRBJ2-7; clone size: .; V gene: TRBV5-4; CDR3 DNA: TGTGCCAGCAGCCGAGGAGCGGGACTAGCGGGAGGGAGCGAGCAGTACTTC; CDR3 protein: CASSRGAGLAGGSEQYF
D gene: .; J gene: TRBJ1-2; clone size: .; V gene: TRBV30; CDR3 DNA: TGTGCCTGGTCTACAGGCGACTATGGCTACACCTTC; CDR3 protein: CAWSTGDYGYTF
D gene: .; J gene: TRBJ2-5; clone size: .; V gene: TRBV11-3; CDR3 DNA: TGTGCCAGCAGCAACGGACAGTTCCAAGAGACCCAGTACTTC; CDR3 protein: CASSNGQFQETQYF
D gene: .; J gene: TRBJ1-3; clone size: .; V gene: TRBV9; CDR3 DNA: TGTGCCAGCAGCTACGAGGGGGCTGGAAACACCATATATTTT; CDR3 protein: CASSYEGAGNTIYF
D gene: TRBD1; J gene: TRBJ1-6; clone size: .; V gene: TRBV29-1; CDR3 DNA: TGCAGCGCCATACAGGGGGCTGGATCACCCCTCCACTTT; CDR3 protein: CSAIQGAGSPLHF
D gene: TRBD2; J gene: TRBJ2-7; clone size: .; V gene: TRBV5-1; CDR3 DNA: TGCGCCAGCAGCCTAAGACTAGCGGGAGGGTACGAGCAGTACTTC; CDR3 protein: CASSLRLAGGYEQYF
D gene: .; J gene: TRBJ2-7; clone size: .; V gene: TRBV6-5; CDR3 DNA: TGTGCCAGCAGTTACGCGGGGAGCTCCTACGAGCAGTACTTC; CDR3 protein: CASSYAGSSYEQYF
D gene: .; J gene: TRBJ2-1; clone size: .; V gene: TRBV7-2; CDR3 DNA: TGTGCCAGCAGGTCTTTGGGCCCCCTGTACCATGAGCAGTTCTTC; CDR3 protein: CASRSLGPLYHEQFF
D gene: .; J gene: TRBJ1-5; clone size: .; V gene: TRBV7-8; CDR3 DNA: TGTGCCAGCAGTGAACAGCCCTATAGCAATCAGCCCCAGCATTTT; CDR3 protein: CASSEQPYSNQPQHF
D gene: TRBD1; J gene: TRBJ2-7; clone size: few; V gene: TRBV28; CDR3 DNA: TGTGCCAGCACCGCGACAGGGCCCTACGAGCAGTACTTC; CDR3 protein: CASTATGPYEQYF
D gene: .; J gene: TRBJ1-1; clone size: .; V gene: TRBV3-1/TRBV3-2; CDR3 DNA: TGTGCCAGCAGGACCCACGGGGGGAAAGACACTGAAGCTTTCTTT; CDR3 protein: CASRTHGGKDTEAFF
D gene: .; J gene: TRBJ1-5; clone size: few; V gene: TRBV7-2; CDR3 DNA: TGTGCCAGCAGCTATCCAGGGGTTCAGCCCCAGCATTTT; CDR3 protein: CASSYPGVQPQHF
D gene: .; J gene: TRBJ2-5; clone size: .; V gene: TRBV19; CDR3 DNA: TGTGCCAGTACCAGGACTGGTGGGGAGGAGACCCAGTACTTC; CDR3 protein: CASTRTGGEETQYF
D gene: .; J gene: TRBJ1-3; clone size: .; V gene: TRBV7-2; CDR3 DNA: TGTGCCAGCAGCTTTAATCCAGGACACCTCTCTGGAAACACCATATATTTT; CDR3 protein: CASSFNPGHLSGNTIYF
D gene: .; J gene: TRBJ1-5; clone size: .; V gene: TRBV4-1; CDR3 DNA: TGCGCCAGCAGCCAAGAGGGGCAGCAAAATCAGCCCCAGCATTTT; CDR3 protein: CASSQEGQQNQPQHF
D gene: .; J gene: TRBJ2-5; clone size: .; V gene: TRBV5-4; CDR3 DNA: TGTGCCAGCAGCTTTTGGGGCAGGGGCATAACCCAAGAGACCCAGTACTTC; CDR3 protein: CASSFWGRGITQETQYF
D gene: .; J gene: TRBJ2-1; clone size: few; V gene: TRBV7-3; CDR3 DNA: TGTGCCAGCAGCTTAACCGGGTACAATGAGCAGTTCTTC; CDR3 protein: CASSLTGYNEQFF
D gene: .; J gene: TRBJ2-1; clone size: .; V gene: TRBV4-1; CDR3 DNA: TGCGCCAGCAGCCAAGATCAGGGTCAGGGTGAGCAGTTCTTC; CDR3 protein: CASSQDQGQGEQFF
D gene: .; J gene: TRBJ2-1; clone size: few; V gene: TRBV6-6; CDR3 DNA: TGTGCCAGCAGTCAACTAACTAGGGAGCAGTTCTTC; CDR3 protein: CASSQLTREQFF
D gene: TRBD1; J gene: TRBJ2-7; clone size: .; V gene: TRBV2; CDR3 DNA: TGTGCCAGAATAGGAGGACAGGGTTCGCCCTACGAGCAGTACTTC; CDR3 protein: CARIGGQGSPYEQYF
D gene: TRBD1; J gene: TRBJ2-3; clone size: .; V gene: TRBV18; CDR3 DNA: TGTGCCAGCTCCCCCGGGACAGGGGGCTTTAGGACAGATACGCAGTATTTT; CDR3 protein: CASSPGTGGFRTDTQYF
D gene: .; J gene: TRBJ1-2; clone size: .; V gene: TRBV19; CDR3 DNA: TGTGCCAGTATCCTCGGGGGTATAGGTGGCTACACCTTC; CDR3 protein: CASILGGIGGYTF
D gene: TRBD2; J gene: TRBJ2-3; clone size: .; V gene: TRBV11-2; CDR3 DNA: TGTGCCAGCAGCTTAGAGTCTAGCGGGATTCGAACAGATACGCAGTATTTT; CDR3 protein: CASSLESSGIRTDTQYF
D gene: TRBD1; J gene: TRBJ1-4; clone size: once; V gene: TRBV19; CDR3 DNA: TGTGCCAGTAGTATTCAGGGACAGGGGCATGAAAAACTGTTTTTT; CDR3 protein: CASSIQGQGHEKLFF
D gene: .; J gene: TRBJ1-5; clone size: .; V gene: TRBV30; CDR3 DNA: TGTGCCTGGAGTGTAGCCGGTAGCAATCAGCCCCAGCATTTT; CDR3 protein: CAWSVAGSNQPQHF
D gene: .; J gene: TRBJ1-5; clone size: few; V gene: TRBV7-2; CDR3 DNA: TGTGCCAGCAGCTTAACTACCAATCAGCCCCAGCATTTT; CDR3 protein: CASSLTTNQPQHF
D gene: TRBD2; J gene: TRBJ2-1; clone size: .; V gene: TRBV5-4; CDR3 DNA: TGTGCCAGCAGCCGGGACTACCTTTCCTACAATGAGCAGTTCTTC; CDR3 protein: CASSRDYLSYNEQFF
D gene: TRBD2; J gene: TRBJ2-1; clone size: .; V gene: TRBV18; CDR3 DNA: TGTGCCAGCTCACTCCTACTAGCGGGAGATTACAATGAGCAGTTCTTC; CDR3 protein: CASSLLLAGDYNEQFF
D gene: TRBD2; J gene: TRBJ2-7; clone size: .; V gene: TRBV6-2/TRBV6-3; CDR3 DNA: TGTGCCAGCAGCGATCTCGTAGCGGGAGGGTACTACGAGCAGTACTTC; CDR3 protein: CASSDLVAGGYYEQYF
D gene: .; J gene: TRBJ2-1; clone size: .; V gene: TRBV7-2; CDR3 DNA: TGTGCCAGCAGACCAACGGCCGGGGTAGAGCAGTTCTTC; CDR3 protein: CASRPTAGVEQFF
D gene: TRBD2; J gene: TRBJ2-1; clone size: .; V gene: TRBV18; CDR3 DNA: TGTGCCAGCTCACCTCCGAGGGTCCCGGGACTAGCGGGCAACAATGAGCAGTTCTTC; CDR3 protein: CASSPPRVPGLAGNNEQFF
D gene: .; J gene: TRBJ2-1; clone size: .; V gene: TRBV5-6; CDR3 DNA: TGTGCCAGCAGCTTGGCTTGGGCAAGTGAGCAGTTCTTC; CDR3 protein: CASSLAWASEQFF
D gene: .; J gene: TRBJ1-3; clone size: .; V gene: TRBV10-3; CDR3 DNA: TGTGCCACCATTATAGACAAGGACTCTGGAAACACCATATATTTT; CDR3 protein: CATIIDKDSGNTIYF
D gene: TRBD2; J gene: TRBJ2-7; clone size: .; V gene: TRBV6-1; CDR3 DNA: TGTGCCAGCAGTGAATGGGGACTAGTCTCCGAGCAGTACTTC; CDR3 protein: CASSEWGLVSEQYF
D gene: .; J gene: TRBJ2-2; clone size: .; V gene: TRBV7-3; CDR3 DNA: TGTGCCAGCAGCTCGGGACTTTCCACCGGGGAGCTGTTTTTT; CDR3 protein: CASSSGLSTGELFF
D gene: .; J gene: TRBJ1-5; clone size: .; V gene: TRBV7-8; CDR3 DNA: TGTGCCAGCAGCTTTTACACAACCCTCGGGAGCAATCAGCCCCAGCATTTT; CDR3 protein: CASSFYTTLGSNQPQHF
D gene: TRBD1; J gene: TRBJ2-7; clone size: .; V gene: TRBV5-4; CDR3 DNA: TGTGCCAGCAGCTTTAAATTGGGACAGGCGAACGAGCAGTACTTC; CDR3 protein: CASSFKLGQANEQYF
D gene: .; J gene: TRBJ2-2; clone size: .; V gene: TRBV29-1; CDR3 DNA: TGCAGCGTTGAAGCTCCCGGGGAGCTGTTTTTT; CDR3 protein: CSVEAPGELFF
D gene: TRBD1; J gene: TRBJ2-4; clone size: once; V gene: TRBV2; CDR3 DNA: TGTGCCAGCAGGGCTGAGGTGGCAGGGGGCAGTGACATTCAGTACTTC; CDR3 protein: CASRAEVAGGSDIQYF
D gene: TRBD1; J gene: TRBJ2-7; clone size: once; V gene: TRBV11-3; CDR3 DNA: TGTGCCAGCAGCCCCCGGGACAGGGGGACGAACGAGCAGTACTTC; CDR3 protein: CASSPRDRGTNEQYF
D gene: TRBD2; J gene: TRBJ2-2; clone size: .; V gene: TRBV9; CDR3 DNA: TGTGCCAGCAGCGTAGCGGCGGGAGGGGCCACCGGGGAGCTGTTTTTT; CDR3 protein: CASSVAAGGATGELFF
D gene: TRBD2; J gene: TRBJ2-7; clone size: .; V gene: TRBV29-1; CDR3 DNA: TGCAGCGGTGGTGGGACTAGCGGCTACGAGCAGTACTTC; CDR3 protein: CSGGGTSGYEQYF
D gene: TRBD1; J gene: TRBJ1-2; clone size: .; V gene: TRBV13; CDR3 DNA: TGTGCCAGCAGCCCCGGGACAGGGGGGAGAAGGTATGGCTACACCTTC; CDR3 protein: CASSPGTGGRRYGYTF
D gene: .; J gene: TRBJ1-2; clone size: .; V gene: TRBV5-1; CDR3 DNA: TGCGCCAGCAGCTTGTCAGGGTACGGCTACACCTTC; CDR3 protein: CASSLSGYGYTF
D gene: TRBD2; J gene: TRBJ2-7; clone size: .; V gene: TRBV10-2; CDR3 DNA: TGCGCCAGCAGTGAGTCGAACCGACTAGCAGCCTACGAGCAGTACTTC; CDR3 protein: CASSESNRLAAYEQYF